This T cell receptor (beta chain) was documented in a study of T cells expressing NK-cell markers (dated by TCRdb to the early 2020s). Broadly, across the study: Fewer than ten donors provided sorted CD3+CD56+NKG2C+, CD3+CD56+NKG2C- and CD3+CD56-NKG2C+ T-cell subsets, whose TCR beta-chain repertoires were profiled. Of the eight sequenced donors, seven were found to be HCMV-seropositive and one was found to be HCMV-seronegative. The eight sequenced donors were randomly selected healthy volunteers, three men and five women. Illumina HiSeq 2000/2500, MiSeq or NextSeq was used to sequence libraries as 2 x 150 bp reads. General study outcomes and caveats: Those dominant clonotypes were again the most abundant among CD3+CD56-NKG2C+ cells in a few donors, at about 28.3-60.1%. For more than 5 donors, the dominant CD3+CD56+NKG2C+ clonotypes were among the top 10 CD8+ clonotypes and accounted for roughly 1.0-8% of CD8+ T cells. Whether the expanded NKG2C-expressing T cell clones were specific for HCMV antigens was left unclear.

Its CDR3 holds 16 amino acids, cysteine through phenylalanine. No DNA sequence was recorded. The germline V gene (reference sequence) supplies CDR1 LNHDA and CDR2 SQIVND. Sequenced on an Illumina HiSeq 2000. TCR beta cDNA libraries were prepared using 5'RACE template switching, which introduced a universal primer site and unique molecular identifiers. cDNA synthesis was primed from the TCR beta constant segment and was followed by two successive PCR amplification steps. The authors' analysis ran thus. Reads were demultiplexed and grouped by UMI with MIGEC, and clonotypes were assembled and quantified with MiTCR. Only TCR cDNA sequences supported by at least two reads were kept to exclude erroneous sequences. The tcR package was used for downstream repertoire analysis, with clonotypes matched between fractions based on CDR3 nucleotide sequence plus V segment. VDJmatch was used to annotate antigen specificity against VDJdb, with one amino acid substitution allowed in CDR3. After reprocessing by TCRdb, each CDR3 protein sequence is one entry, and no DNA is given. The V and J calls reflect TCRdb's pipeline rather than the authors' work. The sample table includes about 440,000 distinct CDR3 sequences. The ten largest clones capture roughly 7.2% of the sample.

A commercial ELISA kit detecting HCMV-specific IgG in serum was used to determine HCMV serostatus. Ficoll density gradient centrifugation was used to isolate peripheral blood mononuclear cells from blood. A remark on this clonotype: Its antigen is not yet known.

Here the chain combines TRBV19 and TRBJ2-3; TCRdb designates TRBD1, a call that cannot be tested without DNA. Sequenced sample: blood T cells: a sorted CD56 or NKG2C T cell subset, CD4+ or CD8+ T cells, or bulk PBMC T cells (not recorded which). This TCR derives from a woman between 18 and 70 years old in good health. CDR3 protein: CASSKGDTLATDTQYF.